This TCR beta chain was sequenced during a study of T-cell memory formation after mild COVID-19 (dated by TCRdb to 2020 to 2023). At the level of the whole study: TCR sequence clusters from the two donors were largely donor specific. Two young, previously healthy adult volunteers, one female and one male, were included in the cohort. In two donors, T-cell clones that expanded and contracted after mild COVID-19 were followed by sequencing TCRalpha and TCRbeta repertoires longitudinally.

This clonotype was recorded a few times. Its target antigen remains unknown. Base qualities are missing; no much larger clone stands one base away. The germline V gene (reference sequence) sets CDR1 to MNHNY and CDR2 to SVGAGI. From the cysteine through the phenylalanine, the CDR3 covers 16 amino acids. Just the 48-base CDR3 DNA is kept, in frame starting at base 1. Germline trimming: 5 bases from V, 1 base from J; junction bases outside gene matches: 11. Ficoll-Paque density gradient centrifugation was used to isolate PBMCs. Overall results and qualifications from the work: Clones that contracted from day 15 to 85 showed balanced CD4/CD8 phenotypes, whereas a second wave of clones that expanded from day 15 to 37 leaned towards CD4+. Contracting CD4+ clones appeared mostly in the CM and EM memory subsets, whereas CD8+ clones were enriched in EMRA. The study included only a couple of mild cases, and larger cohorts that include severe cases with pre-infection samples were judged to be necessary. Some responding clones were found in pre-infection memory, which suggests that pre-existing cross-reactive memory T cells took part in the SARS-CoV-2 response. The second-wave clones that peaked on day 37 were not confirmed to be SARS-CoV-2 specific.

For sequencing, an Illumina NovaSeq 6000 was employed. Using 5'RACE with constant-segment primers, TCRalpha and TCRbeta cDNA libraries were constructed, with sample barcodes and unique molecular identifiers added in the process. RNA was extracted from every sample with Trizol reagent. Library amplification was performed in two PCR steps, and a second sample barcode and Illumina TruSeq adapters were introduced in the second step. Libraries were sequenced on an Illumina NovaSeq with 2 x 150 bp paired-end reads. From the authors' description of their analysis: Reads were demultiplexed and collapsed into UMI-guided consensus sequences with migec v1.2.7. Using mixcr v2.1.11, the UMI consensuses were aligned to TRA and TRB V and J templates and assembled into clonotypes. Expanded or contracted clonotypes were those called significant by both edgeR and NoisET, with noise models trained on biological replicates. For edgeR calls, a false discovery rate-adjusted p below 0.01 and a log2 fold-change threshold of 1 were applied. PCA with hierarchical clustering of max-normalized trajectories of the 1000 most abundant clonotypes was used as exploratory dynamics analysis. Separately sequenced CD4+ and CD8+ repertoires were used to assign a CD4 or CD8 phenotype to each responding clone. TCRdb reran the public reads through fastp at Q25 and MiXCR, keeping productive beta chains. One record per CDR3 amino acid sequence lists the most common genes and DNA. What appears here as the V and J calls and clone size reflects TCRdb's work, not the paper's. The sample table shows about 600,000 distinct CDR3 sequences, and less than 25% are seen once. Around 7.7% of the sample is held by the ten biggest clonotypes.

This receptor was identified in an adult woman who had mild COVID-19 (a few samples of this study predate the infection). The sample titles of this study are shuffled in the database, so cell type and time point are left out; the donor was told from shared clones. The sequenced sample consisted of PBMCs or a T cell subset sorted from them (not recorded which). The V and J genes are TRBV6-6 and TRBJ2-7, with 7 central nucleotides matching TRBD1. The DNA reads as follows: TGTGCCAGCAGTCCTTCCCGGGACAGAGTTTCCTACGAGCAGTACTTC. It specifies CASSPSRDRVSYEQYF.